The entry below gives a single T cell receptor (beta chain) sequence along with its context. Its antigen is undetermined. Primed by a sample-barcoded 5' primer and a J-beta primer mix, a second PCR proceeded for about 6 to 12 cycles. TCRdb reprocessed the 5' RACE reads via MiXCR and lists one record per CDR3 protein. The sample includes about 1.4 million distinct CDR3 sequences, almost 60% seen only once; the top ten take over 5.5%. The data derive from a study of blood T cells in healthy people across ages. Study-level results: Fewer expanded clones and more diversity marked long-lived versus aged donors.

Donors were systemically healthy Caucasian individuals from Russia aged about 6 to 90 years. Isolated per sample were at least 6 million PBMCs. Trimming took off 0 bases at V and 9 bases at J, with 21 bases between the two ends. Germline CDR1 and CDR2: SGHDN and FVKESK. The CDR3 loop spans 17 amino acids. This rearrangement joins TRBV14 to TRBJ2-1; a possible D gene is TRBD1 (6 bases). The sequencing sample was made of blood. This clonotype originated in a man between 18 and 29 years old in good health. As DNA, the CDR3 is TGTGCCAGCAGCCAAGATCCCACCGGCCTCCCCAGGGGTGAGCAGTTCTTC. Residues: CASSQDPTGLPRGEQFF.